The T cell receptor beta chain described here comes from a study of blood T cell repertoires in COVID-19. Study-wide context: Sites across the United States, Italy and Spain contributed samples from acute and convalescent COVID-19. T cells, B-cell-depleted T cells, or PBMCs provided the cDNA or gDNA that served as material.

In its sample, this clone was seen once. In the original workflow: Amplification from reference gene primers served as the basis for estimated nucleated cell counts. Profiling relied on immunoSEQ multiplex PCR, and the TCRdb table lists in-frame clones only, not all of them. Clone size and V and J calls were adopted from that table, with D and trimming inferred from the DNA. Seen here are approximately 30,000 clones, around nine tenths observed once, and the top ten hold around 16%. Sequencing was carried out using peripheral blood. The TCR sequence derives from a human donor with active COVID-19. The donor label of this sample is uncertain.

The CDR3 sequence is CASRDSRDEQFF. DNA of the CDR3: TGTGCCAGCAGGGACTCCCGCGATGAGCAGTTCTTC. The chain couples TRBV5-4 to TRBJ2-1, with a weak D call TRBD2 (5 bases). CDR1 SGHNT and CDR2 YYREEE come from the germline V gene (reference sequence). Trimming shortened V by 5 bases and J by 8 bases, and 11 bases separated the two germline ends. There are 12 residues in the CDR3.